The 17 T cell receptor beta chains below come from one sample, sequenced in a study of blood T cell repertoires in COVID-19. TCRdb keeps only in-frame clones here, not all; method: immunoSEQ multiplex PCR. The data contain a few hundred thousand clones, around 91% of them singletons. The specimen was PBMCs or T cells enriched from blood (not recorded which). Every receptor here comes from a woman aged 40 to 50 who had recovered from COVID-19.

The chain joins TRBV29-1 to TRBJ2-1; D is uncertain. Per the germline V gene, CDR1 is SQVTM and CDR2 is ANQGSEA. Between the trimmed V and J ends, which lost 8 bases and 0 bases, there was a span of 11 bases. The CDR3 runs to 13 residues. CDR3 DNA: TGCAGCTCCGGTCGGAGCTCCTACAATGAGCAGTTCTTC. This sequence encodes CSSGRSSYNEQFF.

V is TRBV24-1 and J is TRBJ1-3, with D maybe TRBD1 (6 bases). Trimming took off 3 bases at V and 0 bases at J, with 11 bases between the two ends. This CDR3 is 16 amino acids long. Germline V gives CDR1 KGHDR, CDR2 SFDVKD. CDR3 in amino acids: CATSDATGNSGNTIYF. The CDR3 DNA reads TGTGCCACCAGTGATGCCACAGGGAACTCTGGAAACACCATATATTTT.

The CDR3 is CASSQGPVGYTF. CDR3 nucleotide sequence: TGTGCCAGCAGCCAAGGGCCCGTTGGCTACACCTTC. The chain couples TRBV14 to TRBJ1-2; D call uncertain. From germline, CDR1 is SGHDN and CDR2 FVKESK. The CDR3 covers 12 residues. V was trimmed by 1 base and J by 7 bases, leaving 7 bases between them.

The rearrangement links TRBV7-8 to TRBJ1-5; D remains ambiguous. Looked up from germline, CDR1 is SGHVS and CDR2 is FQNEAQ. There are 15 residues in the CDR3. V lost 4 bases, J lost 3 bases, and 13 bases lay in between. The chain's CDR3 is CASSSLGGLNQPQHF. The CDR3 bases are TGTGCCAGCAGCTCCCTTGGAGGGCTCAATCAGCCCCAGCATTTT.

The V and J genes are TRBV4-3 and TRBJ1-4; D is unclear. The V gene lost 1 base and the J gene lost 8 bases, with 11 bases spanning the gap. Germline loops: CDR1 LGHNA, CDR2 YSLEER. The CDR3 is 14 amino acids. The CDR3 spells CASSQGSGREKLFF. The CDR3, as DNA: TGCGCCAGCAGCCAAGGGTCGGGTAGGGAAAAACTGTTTTTT.

The chain carries TRBV19 and TRBJ2-1; 13 bases map to TRBD2. The V gene end was trimmed by 5 bases and the J gene end by 5 bases; junction bases not matched to a gene: 6. CDR3 length equals 16 residues. Germline V CDR1 and CDR2: LNHDA, SQIVND (reference sequence). The CDR3 sequence is CASSPRTSGGNNEQFF. DNA for the CDR3: TGTGCCAGTAGTCCCCGGACTAGCGGGGGTAACAATGAGCAGTTCTTC. Supplemented by reference TRBV19 and TRBJ2-1, the full variable domain reads DGGITQSPKYLFRKEGQNVTLSCEQNLNHDAMYWYRQDPGQGLRLIYYSQIVNDFQKGDIAEGYSVSREKKESFPLTVTSAQKNPTAFYLCASSPRTSGGNNEQFFGPGTRLTVL.

V gene TRBV3-1 (or the pseudogene TRBV3-2) combines with J gene TRBJ2-3; TRBD1 agrees at 11 bases. The V and J ends lost 5 bases and 5 bases, in that order; junction bases with no gene match: 9. The germline CDR1 and CDR2 sequences are LGHDT and YNNKEL (reference sequence). This CDR3 is 16 amino acids long. This CDR3 is CASSDPRTGGRDTQYF. CDR3 coding DNA: TGTGCCAGCAGCGACCCCCGGACAGGGGGCAGAGATACGCAGTATTTT.

The chain is built from TRBV10-3 and TRBJ2-3, with TRBD2 identical over 8 bases. The CDR3 runs 14 residues. V shed 7 bases and J 2 bases; nucleotides not matched to a gene: 5. Germline V gene data show CDR1 as ENHRY and CDR2 as SYGVKD. The CDR3 sequence is CAIKTSADTDTQYF. The CDR3 DNA is TGTGCCATCAAGACTAGCGCGGACACAGATACGCAGTATTTT.

CDR3 DNA: TGTGCCAGTAGTATCGGCCGGTCAGGGGGTCAGCCCCAGCATTTT. It codes for CASSIGRSGGQPQHF. The rearrangement links TRBV19 to TRBJ1-5; 7 nucleotides match TRBD1. Germline CDR1 and CDR2: LNHDA and SQIVND (reference sequence). Unmatched junction bases numbered 8, after V lost 3 bases and J lost 6 bases. This CDR3 is 15 amino acids long.

The rearrangement uses TRBV24-1 and TRBJ1-2, with D perhaps TRBD1 (6 bases). V lost 4 bases to trimming and J lost 2 bases, with 16 bases between them. Germline CDR1 and CDR2: KGHDR and SFDVKD. The CDR3 has 16 residues. The CDR3 is CATSDSRWTVNYGYTF. In DNA form, the CDR3 reads TGTGCCACCAGTGACTCGCGCTGGACAGTCAACTATGGCTACACCTTC.

The chain has TRBV4-3 and TRBJ2-5, with 12 positions matching TRBD2. The length of the CDR3 is 15 residues. Trimming took 4 bases from V and 2 from J; bases not matched to a gene: 2. CDR1 is LGHNA and CDR2 is YSLEER in the germline V gene. The CDR3 is CASSLLAGGQETQYF. CDR3 bases: TGCGCCAGCAGCCTTCTAGCGGGGGGGCAAGAGACCCAGTACTTC.

J is TRBJ2-7 and V is TRBV2; tentatively, D is TRBD2 (5 bases). The CDR3 covers 12 residues. Germline CDR1 reads SNHLY; CDR2 reads FYNNEI. Trimming stripped 7 bases from V and 3 bases from J, with 10 bases between. The CDR3: CASTAGSYEQYF. Here the CDR3 DNA reads TGTGCCAGCACCGCGGGTAGCTACGAGCAGTACTTC.

The J gene is TRBJ2-3, the V gene TRBV11-2, with 10 bases lining up with TRBD2. CDR3 size: 15 residues. The trim removed 4 bases at V and 3 bases at J, leaving 4 bases unmatched. Germline V gene lookup returns CDR1 SGHAT and CDR2 FQNNGV. Here the CDR3 reads CASSSSGGMTDTQYF. CDR3 sequence (DNA): TGTGCCAGCAGCTCTAGCGGGGGAATGACAGATACGCAGTATTTT.

Points on this clone: The sample contains more than one DNA sequence encoding this CDR3. The rearrangement links TRBV9 to TRBJ1-2, with 7 bases lining up with TRBD1. This CDR3 is 14 amino acids long. The V segment lost 0 bases and the J segment 3 bases; nucleotides outside the gene matches: 2. CDR1 is SGDLS, CDR2 YYNGEE, per germline. The CDR3 loop is CASSVDRGDYGYTF. In DNA, the CDR3 is TGTGCCAGCAGCGTAGACAGGGGCGACTATGGCTACACCTTC.

This clone was observed once. The rearrangement uses TRBV9 and TRBJ2-7, with a tentative D call TRBD1 (6 bases). The V and J ends lost 3 bases and 2 bases respectively, with 9 bases between them. Germline V gene lookup returns CDR1 SGDLS and CDR2 YYNGEE. The CDR3 is 13 amino acids. The CDR3 nucleotides read TGTGCCAGCAGCGGGGGGCTACCCTACGAGCAGTACTTC. This gives the protein CASSGGLPYEQYF.

The genes are TRBV7-2 and TRBJ2-1; TRBD1 is a possible D gene (6 bases). Germline CDR1 SGHTA, CDR2 FQGNSA. V gave up 1 base and J gave up 0 bases, with 10 bases separating them. The CDR3 is 16 amino acids. CDR3 loop: CASSLVGATSYNEQFF. In nucleotides, the CDR3 is TGTGCCAGCAGCTTAGTGGGGGCAACCTCCTACAATGAGCAGTTCTTC. Drawing the rest from reference TRBV7-2 and TRBJ2-1, the complete variable domain is GAGVSQSPSNKVTEKGKDVELRCDPISGHTALYWYRQSLGQGLEFLIYFQGNSAPDKSGLPSDRFSAERTGGSVSTLTIQRTQQEDSAVYLCASSLVGATSYNEQFFGPGTRLTVL.

The chain carries TRBV2 and TRBJ1-6, with TRBD1 matching 9 bases. V dropped 6 bases and J dropped 6; count of bases not matched to a gene: 0. Germline CDR1 and CDR2: SNHLY and FYNNEI. The CDR3 covers 13 residues. In DNA, the CDR3 is TGTGCCAGCAGGACAGGGGGTAATTCACCCCTCCACTTT. Protein product: CASRTGGNSPLHF.